One and the same sample provided the 12 T cell receptor beta chains below, sequenced in a study of blood T cell repertoires in COVID-19. Sequenced by immunoSEQ multiplex PCR; TCRdb stores in-frame clones only, minus some. There are 150,000 to 200,000 clones in the sample; more than 70% occur only once, and more than 7.5% lies in the top ten. The source material was PBMCs or T cells enriched from blood (not recorded which). The receptors here all came from a woman aged 25 to 45 who had recovered from COVID-19.

V gene TRBV6-5 combines with J gene TRBJ1-6; 8 bases align to TRBD1. There are 15 residues in the CDR3. Germline V lookup: CDR1 MNHEY, CDR2 SVGAGI. V gave up 2 bases and J gave up 5 bases; unmatched junction bases: 2. CDR3: CASSYTGQDNSPLHF. DNA for the CDR3: TGTGCCAGCAGTTACACGGGACAGGATAATTCACCCCTCCACTTT.

The V gene is TRBV7-9, the J gene TRBJ2-5; 7 bases are a match to TRBD1. V shed 2 bases, J shed 5 bases, and the junction held 14 bases outside the gene matches. Germline V gene data show CDR1 as SEHNR and CDR2 as FQNEAQ (reference sequence). CDR3 length: 17 residues. The CDR3 reads CASSLSGRGFVMETQYF. CDR3 coding DNA: TGTGCCAGCAGCTTAAGCGGCAGGGGGTTCGTCATGGAGACCCAGTACTTC.

The CDR3 coding sequence is TGTGCCAGCAGCAAATTTGTAGACGAGCAGTACTTC. Translating it yields CASSKFVDEQYF. The chain carries TRBV6-5 and TRBJ2-7; D gene ambiguous. CDR1 MNHEY and CDR2 SVGAGI come from the germline V gene. This CDR3 region has 12 residues. Trimming cost V 6 bases and J 5 bases, with 11 bases left between them.

The chain recombines TRBV7-2 with TRBJ1-2; 7 positions agree with TRBD1. The ends lost 3 bases at V and 4 bases at J; junction bases unmatched: 2. CDR1 is SGHTA, CDR2 FQGNSA, per germline. The CDR3 extends over 13 amino acids. CDR3 region: CASSFGTVYGYTF. The CDR3 nucleotides are TGTGCCAGCAGCTTTGGGACAGTCTATGGCTACACCTTC.

The chain couples TRBV3-1 (or the pseudogene TRBV3-2) to TRBJ1-5, with TRBD1 matching 7 bases. Trimming removed 2 bases from V and 6 bases from J; junction bases left unmatched: 4. This CDR3 contains 14 residues. Germline V lookup: CDR1 LGHDT, CDR2 YNNKEL (reference sequence). The CDR3 loop reads CASSQRAGGQPQHF. CDR3 nucleotide sequence: TGTGCCAGCAGCCAACGTGCAGGGGGTCAGCCCCAGCATTTT.

This clone has just one count. This chain joins TRBV7-8 and TRBJ2-5, with TRBD2 identical over 7 bases. V was clipped by 6 bases and J by 7 bases; unmatched bases: 11. The CDR3 is 14 amino acids. Germline CDR1 reads SGHVS; CDR2 reads FQNEAQ. The CDR3 DNA follows: TGTGCCAGCAGTCTAGGAAGCGGGGTCGGGACCCAGTACTTC. It specifies CASSLGSGVGTQYF.

With regard to this clone: A much larger clone differs from this one at a single base, so this may be a read error. This sample includes further DNA sequences coding for the same CDR3. The V and J genes are TRBV6-5 and TRBJ2-7; 9 bases are shared with TRBD1. The CDR3 has 15 residues. From germline, CDR1 is MNHEY and CDR2 SVGAGI. DNA for the CDR3: TGTGCTAGCAGTTCTCCGGGACAGGGAGCCTACGAGCAGTACTTC. This codes for CASSSPGQGAYEQYF.

The chain couples TRBV5-1 to TRBJ2-1; 10 bases are shared with TRBD2. Trimming took 0 bases from V and 3 from J; bases not matched to a gene: 3. The germline V gene has CDR1 SGHRS and CDR2 YFSETQ. The CDR3 contains 16 residues. CDR3 loop: CASSLDGTSVYNEQFF. CDR3 DNA: TGCGCCAGCAGCTTGGATGGGACTAGCGTCTACAATGAGCAGTTCTTC. Full variable domain (outside the CDR3, taken from reference TRBV5-1 and TRBJ2-1): KAGVTQTPRYLIKTRGQQVTLSCSPISGHRSVSWYQQTPGQGLQFLFEYFSETQRNKGNFPGRFSGRQFSNSRSEMNVSTLELGDSALYLCASSLDGTSVYNEQFFGPGTRLTVL.

The chain links TRBV29-1 to TRBJ1-1; possible D gene TRBD1, 5 bases. This CDR3 comprises 12 residues. Germline V gene data show CDR1 as SQVTM and CDR2 as ANQGSEA. The germline V and J ends were trimmed by 5 bases and 3 bases, with 10 bases remaining between them. DNA for the CDR3: TGCAGCGTTATATGGGGCTACACTGAAGCTTTCTTT. Translation: CSVIWGYTEAFF.

The rearrangement uses TRBV6-5 and TRBJ1-2, with a possible D match to TRBD1 (5 bases). The CDR3 runs 15 residues. V was pared by 7 bases and J by 2 bases, with 17 bases between. Germline V CDR1 and CDR2: MNHEY, SVGAGI. This CDR3 reads CASKIGASNNYGYTF. CDR3 DNA: TGTGCCAGCAAGATTGGGGCCTCAAACAACTATGGCTACACCTTC.

The chain uses TRBV25-1 and TRBJ2-7, with 9 bases lining up with TRBD1. Germline values: CDR1 MGHDK, CDR2 SYGVNS. V lost 3 bases and J lost 4; bases outside the gene matches: 10. CDR3 length: 16 residues. The CDR3 DNA follows: TGTGCCAGCAGTGATCTCGGACAGGGGAATTTTTACGAGCAGTACTTC. As protein: CASSDLGQGNFYEQYF.

This chain links TRBV2 with TRBJ2-3, with 8 bases identical to TRBD2. Germline values: CDR1 SNHLY, CDR2 FYNNEI. V was clipped by 10 bases and J by 2 bases; unmatched bases: 5. The length of the CDR3 is 13 residues. The CDR3 reads CAIATSVTDTQYF. In nucleotides, the CDR3 is TGTGCCATTGCGACTAGCGTCACAGATACGCAGTATTTT. Complete variable domain (other parts from reference TRBV2 and TRBJ2-3): EPEVTQTPSHQVTQMGQEVILRCVPISNHLYFYWYRQILGQKVEFLVSFYNNEISEKSEIFDDQFSVERPDGSNFTLKIRSTKLEDSAMYFCAIATSVTDTQYFGPGTRLTVL.